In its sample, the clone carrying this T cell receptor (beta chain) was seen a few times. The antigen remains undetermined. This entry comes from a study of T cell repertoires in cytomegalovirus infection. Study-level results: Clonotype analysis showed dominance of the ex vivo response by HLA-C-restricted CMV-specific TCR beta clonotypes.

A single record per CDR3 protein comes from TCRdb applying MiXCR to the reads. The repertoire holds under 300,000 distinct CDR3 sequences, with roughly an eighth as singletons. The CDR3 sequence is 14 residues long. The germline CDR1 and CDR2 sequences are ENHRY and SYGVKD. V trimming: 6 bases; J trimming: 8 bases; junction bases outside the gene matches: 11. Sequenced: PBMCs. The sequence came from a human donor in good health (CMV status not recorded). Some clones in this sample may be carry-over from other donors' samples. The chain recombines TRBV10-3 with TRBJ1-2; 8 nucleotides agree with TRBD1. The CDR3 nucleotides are TGTGCCATCAGCAACAGCAGGGGGCTAGACGGCTACACCTTC. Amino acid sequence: CAISNSRGLDGYTF.